The rows below give T cell receptor beta chains drawn from one sample of a study of T cell responses to AZD1222 COVID-19 vaccine. TCRdb keeps only in-frame clones here, not all; method: immunoSEQ multiplex PCR. Of about 110,000 clones listed, about 90% are singletons. Sequencing was performed on peripheral blood, taken on day 0 of AZD1222 vaccination. The receptors were sampled from an adult in good health. CDR3s include the opening cysteine and the closing phenylalanine or tryptophan. A clone size is listed for some rows: how often the clone was seen (once, few, many), or a class if it is expanded.

len: 18; abundance: -; v_gene: TRBV5-1; j_gene: TRBJ2-1; CDR3aa: CASSLPSGTSGRAGEQFF
len: 15; abundance: -; v_gene: TRBV18; j_gene: TRBJ1-5; CDR3aa: CASSDPGQGGQPQHF
len: 11; abundance: -; v_gene: TRBV30; j_gene: TRBJ2-3; CDR3aa: CAWSVQGGQYF
len: 15; abundance: -; v_gene: TRBV14; j_gene: TRBJ2-7; CDR3aa: CASRETGRGSYEQYF
len: 15; abundance: -; v_gene: TRBV11-2; j_gene: TRBJ2-7; CDR3aa: CASSSLGRGPYEQYF
len: 13; abundance: medium-sized; v_gene: TRBV19; j_gene: TRBJ2-1; CDR3aa: CASSGGSLDEQFF
len: 14; abundance: -; v_gene: TRBV27; j_gene: TRBJ1-6; CDR3aa: CASSSELPGSPLHF
len: 16; abundance: once; v_gene: TRBV6-1; j_gene: TRBJ1-2; CDR3aa: CASSDSMYLSNYGYTF
len: 15; abundance: -; v_gene: TRBV5-1; j_gene: TRBJ2-5; CDR3aa: CASKSSGGAEETQYF
len: 13; abundance: -; v_gene: TRBV5-1; j_gene: TRBJ1-2; CDR3aa: CASSPARGDGYTF
len: 14; abundance: -; v_gene: TRBV27; j_gene: TRBJ2-2; CDR3aa: CAGSTRNRSGELFF
len: 15; abundance: -; v_gene: TRBV5-1; j_gene: TRBJ1-2; CDR3aa: CASSSQGSGGSGYTF
len: 11; abundance: -; v_gene: TRBV29-1; j_gene: TRBJ2-5; CDR3aa: CSGLYQETQYF
len: 14; abundance: -; v_gene: TRBV7-2; j_gene: TRBJ1-1; CDR3aa: CASSLNFRNTEAFF
len: 17; abundance: -; v_gene: TRBV5-1; j_gene: TRBJ2-5; CDR3aa: CASSKGGWTGSQETQYF
len: 14; abundance: -; v_gene: TRBV4-2; j_gene: TRBJ2-1; CDR3aa: CASSQRLDSGEQFF
len: 15; abundance: once; v_gene: TRBV27; j_gene: TRBJ1-3; CDR3aa: CASRPVGYSGNTIYF
len: 16; abundance: -; v_gene: TRBV10-3; j_gene: TRBJ2-1; CDR3aa: CAIRDYRASGGDEQFF
len: 12; abundance: -; v_gene: TRBV28; j_gene: TRBJ1-1; CDR3aa: CASSLQGREAFF
len: 19; abundance: -; v_gene: TRBV6-7; j_gene: TRBJ1-5; CDR3aa: CASSYSTRQGKNSNQPQHF
len: 16; abundance: -; v_gene: TRBV19; j_gene: TRBJ1-1; CDR3aa: CASSLFPGLTNAEAFF
len: 18; abundance: -; v_gene: TRBV19; j_gene: TRBJ1-5; CDR3aa: CASSIPGTGGFSNQPQHF
len: 14; abundance: -; v_gene: TRBV2; j_gene: TRBJ1-1; CDR3aa: CASEGVAMNTEAFF
len: 15; abundance: -; v_gene: TRBV6-5; j_gene: TRBJ1-1; CDR3aa: CASSPPGRKNTEAFF
len: 11; abundance: -; v_gene: TRBV29-1; j_gene: TRBJ2-5; CDR3aa: CSGRGSETQYF
len: 16; abundance: -; v_gene: TRBV27; j_gene: TRBJ1-6; CDR3aa: CASRTGPAQLNSPLHF
len: 15; abundance: -; v_gene: TRBV5-4; j_gene: TRBJ2-1; CDR3aa: CASSFGLGGYNEQFF
len: 13; abundance: -; v_gene: TRBV18; j_gene: TRBJ1-2; CDR3aa: CASSPGSLYGYTF